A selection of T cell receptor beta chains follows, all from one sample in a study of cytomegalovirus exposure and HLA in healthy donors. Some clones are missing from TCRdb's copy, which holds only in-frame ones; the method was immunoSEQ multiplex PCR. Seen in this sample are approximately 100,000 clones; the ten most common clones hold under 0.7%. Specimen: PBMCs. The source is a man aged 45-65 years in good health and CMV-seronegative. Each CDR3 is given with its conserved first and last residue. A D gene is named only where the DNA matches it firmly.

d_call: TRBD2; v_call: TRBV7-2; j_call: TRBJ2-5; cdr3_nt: TGTGCCAGCAGCCCACTGGGACTAGCGGGAGGGTTAAAGCAGTACTTC; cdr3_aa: CASSPLGLAGGLKQYF
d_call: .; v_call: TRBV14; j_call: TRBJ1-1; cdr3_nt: TGTGCCAGCAGCCAAGGCTGGAGGAACACTGAAGCTTTCTTT; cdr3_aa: CASSQGWRNTEAFF
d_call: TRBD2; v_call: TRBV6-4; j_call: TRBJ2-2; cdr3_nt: TGTGCCAGCAGTGTAATAGCGGGGACCGGGGAGCTGTTTTTT; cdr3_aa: CASSVIAGTGELFF
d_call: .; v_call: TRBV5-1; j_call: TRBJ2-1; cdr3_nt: TGCGCCAGCAGCTTGCAAGGGGCATCCTACAATGAGCAGTTCTTC; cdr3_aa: CASSLQGASYNEQFF
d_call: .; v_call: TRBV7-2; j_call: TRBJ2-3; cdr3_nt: TGTGCCAGCAGCTACGGTGGGCAGACCACAGATACGCAGTATTTT; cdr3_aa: CASSYGGQTTDTQYF
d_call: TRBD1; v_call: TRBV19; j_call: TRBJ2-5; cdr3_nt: TGTGCCAGTAGTATGAACGACAGGGTGGAGACCCAGTACTTC; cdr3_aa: CASSMNDRVETQYF
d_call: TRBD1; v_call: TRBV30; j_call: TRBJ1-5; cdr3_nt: TGTGCCTGGAGCCCAGGGACAGGGAGTAATCAGCCCCAGCATTTT; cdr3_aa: CAWSPGTGSNQPQHF
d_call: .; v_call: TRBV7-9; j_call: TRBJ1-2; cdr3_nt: TGTGCCAGCAGCCCAGACAGGAAGAATGGCTACACCTTC; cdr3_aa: CASSPDRKNGYTF
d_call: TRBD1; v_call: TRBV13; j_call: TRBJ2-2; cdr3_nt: TGTGCCAGCAGCCAGGGGGTTGCCGGGGAGCTGTTTTTT; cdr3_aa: CASSQGVAGELFF
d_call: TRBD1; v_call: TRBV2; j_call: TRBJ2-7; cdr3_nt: TGTGCCAGCAAAGGCGGGACAGGACCCTACGAGCAGTACTTC; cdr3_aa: CASKGGTGPYEQYF
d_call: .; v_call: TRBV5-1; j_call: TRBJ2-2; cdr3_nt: TGCGCCAGCAGCATGGGACGGGAGACCGGGGAGCTGTTTTTT; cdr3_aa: CASSMGRETGELFF
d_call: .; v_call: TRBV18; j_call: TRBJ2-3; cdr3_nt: TGTGCCAGCTCAGTCTCAGGTAGCACAGATACGCAGTATTTT; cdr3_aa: CASSVSGSTDTQYF
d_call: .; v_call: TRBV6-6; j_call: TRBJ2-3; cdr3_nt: TGTGCCAGCAGATACCGACGTGCGGATAGCACAGATACGCAGTATTTT; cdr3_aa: CASRYRRADSTDTQYF
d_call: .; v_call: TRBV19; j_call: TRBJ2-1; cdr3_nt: TGTGCCAGCGGGACAAGACGGACCTCCTACAATGAGCAGTTCTTC; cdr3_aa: CASGTRRTSYNEQFF
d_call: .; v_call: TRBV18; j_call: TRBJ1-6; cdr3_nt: TGTGCCAGCTCACCCAACAGGGTGGGGAATTCACCCCTCCACTTT; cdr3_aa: CASSPNRVGNSPLHF
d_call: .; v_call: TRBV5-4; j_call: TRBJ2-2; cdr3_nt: TGTGCCAGCAGCTTGCGGGGACTTTACACCGGGGAGCTGTTTTTT; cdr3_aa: CASSLRGLYTGELFF
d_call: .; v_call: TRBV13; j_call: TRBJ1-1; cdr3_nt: TGTGCCAGCAGTGTGAGGGAGAACACTGAAGCTTTCTTT; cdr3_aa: CASSVRENTEAFF
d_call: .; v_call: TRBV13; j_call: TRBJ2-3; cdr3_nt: TGTGCCAGCAGCTTAGGCCAGGGGTCACGCACAGATACGCAGTATTTT; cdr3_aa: CASSLGQGSRTDTQYF
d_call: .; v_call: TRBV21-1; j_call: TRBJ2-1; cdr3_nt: TGTGCCACCACCCCTAGGGACAGTGACTACAATGAGCAGTTCTTC; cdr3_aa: CATTPRDSDYNEQFF
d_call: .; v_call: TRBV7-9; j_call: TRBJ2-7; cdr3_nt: TGTGCCGTCTGGGCCCTATCGGACTACGAGCAGTACTTC; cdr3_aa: CAVWALSDYEQYF
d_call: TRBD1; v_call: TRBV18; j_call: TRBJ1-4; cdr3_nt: TGTGCCAGCTCACCAGGGACAGGGAACGAAAAACTGTTTTTT; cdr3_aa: CASSPGTGNEKLFF
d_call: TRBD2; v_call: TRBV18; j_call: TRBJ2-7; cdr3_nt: TGTGCCAGCCAAGTGGACGGGGGGTACTCCTACGAGCAGTACTTC; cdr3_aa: CASQVDGGYSYEQYF
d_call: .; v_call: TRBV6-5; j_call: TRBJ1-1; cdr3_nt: TGTGCCAGCAGACTTAGACAGCCGTCCACTGAAGCTTTCTTT; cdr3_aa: CASRLRQPSTEAFF
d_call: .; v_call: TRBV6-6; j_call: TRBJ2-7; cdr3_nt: TGTGCCAGCAGCCCTTCCTACGAGCAGTACTTC; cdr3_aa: CASSPSYEQYF
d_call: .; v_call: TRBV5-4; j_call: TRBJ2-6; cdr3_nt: TGTGCCGGGCGACAGTTCTCTGGGGCCAACGTCCTGACTTTC; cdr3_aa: CAGRQFSGANVLTF
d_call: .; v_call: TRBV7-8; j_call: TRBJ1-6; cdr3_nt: TGTGCCAGCAGCTCCCCCTCTGGGCAGGGGAATTCACCCCTCCACTTT; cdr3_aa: CASSSPSGQGNSPLHF
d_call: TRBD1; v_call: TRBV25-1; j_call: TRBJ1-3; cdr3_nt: TGTGCCAGCAGTGAACCCGGGACAGTTGGAAACACCATATATTTT; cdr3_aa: CASSEPGTVGNTIYF
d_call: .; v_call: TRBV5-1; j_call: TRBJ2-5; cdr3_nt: TGCGCCAGCAGCTTGTATCGGGGTCGGGAGACCCAGTACTTC; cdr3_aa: CASSLYRGRETQYF
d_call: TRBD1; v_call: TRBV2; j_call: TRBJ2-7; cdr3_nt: TGTGCCAGCAGTCCGTCGGAGGGACAGGGCTTC; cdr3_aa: CASSPSEGQGF
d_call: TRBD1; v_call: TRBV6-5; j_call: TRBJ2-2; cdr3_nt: TGTGCCAGCAGTTTTGGACAGGGGGTTGGTACCGGGGAGCTGTTTTTT; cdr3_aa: CASSFGQGVGTGELFF
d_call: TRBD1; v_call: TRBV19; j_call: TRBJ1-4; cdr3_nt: TGTGCCAGCACCCTAAGGGGGCTGGATGAAAAACTGTTTTTT; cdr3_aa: CASTLRGLDEKLFF
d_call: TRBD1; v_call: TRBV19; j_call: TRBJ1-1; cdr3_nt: TGTGCCAGCGGACAGGGCGAGGTTTCTGAAGCTTTCTTT; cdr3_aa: CASGQGEVSEAFF
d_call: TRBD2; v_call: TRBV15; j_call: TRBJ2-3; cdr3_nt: TGTGCCACCAGCAGCGATCTAGCGGCAGCAGATACGCAGTATTTT; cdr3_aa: CATSSDLAAADTQYF
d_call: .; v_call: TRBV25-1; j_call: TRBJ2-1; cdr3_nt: TGTGCCAGCAGTGTTGCAGGGGACTCCTACAATGAGCAGTTCTTC; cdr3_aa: CASSVAGDSYNEQFF
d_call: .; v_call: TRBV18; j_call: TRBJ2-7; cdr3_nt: TGTGCCAGCTCAACGGACAGCTACGAGCAGTACTTC; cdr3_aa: CASSTDSYEQYF
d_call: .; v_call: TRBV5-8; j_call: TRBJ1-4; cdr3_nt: TGTGCCAGCAGCCTCGGGTCGCGTGCAACTAATGAAAAACTGTTTTTT; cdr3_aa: CASSLGSRATNEKLFF
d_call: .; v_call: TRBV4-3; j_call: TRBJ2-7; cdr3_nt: TGCGCCAGCAGCCAAGGCGGGGCAGTGGGCTACGAGCAGTACTTC; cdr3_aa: CASSQGGAVGYEQYF
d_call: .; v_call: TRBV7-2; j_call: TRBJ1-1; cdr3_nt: TGTGCCAGCAGCTTACTAGTCCGGGACACTGAAGCTTTCTTT; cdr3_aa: CASSLLVRDTEAFF
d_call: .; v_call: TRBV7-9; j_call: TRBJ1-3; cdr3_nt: TGTGCCAGCAGCTTACTCGGGTACTCTGGAAACACCATATATTTT; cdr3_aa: CASSLLGYSGNTIYF
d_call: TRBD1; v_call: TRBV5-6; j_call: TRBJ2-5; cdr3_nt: TGTGCCAGCAGCTTGGCCGGGCAGGGGGTATTTGGGGAGCAGTACTTC; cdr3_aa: CASSLAGQGVFGEQYF
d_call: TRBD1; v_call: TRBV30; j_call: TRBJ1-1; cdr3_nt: TGTGCCTGGACCCACAGGGGTGGTGGCACTGAAGCTTTCTTT; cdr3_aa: CAWTHRGGGTEAFF
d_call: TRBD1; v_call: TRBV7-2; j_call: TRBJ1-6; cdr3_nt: TGTGCCAGCAGCCTCGGACAGGGGGAGAATTCACCCCTCCACTTT; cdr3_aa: CASSLGQGENSPLHF